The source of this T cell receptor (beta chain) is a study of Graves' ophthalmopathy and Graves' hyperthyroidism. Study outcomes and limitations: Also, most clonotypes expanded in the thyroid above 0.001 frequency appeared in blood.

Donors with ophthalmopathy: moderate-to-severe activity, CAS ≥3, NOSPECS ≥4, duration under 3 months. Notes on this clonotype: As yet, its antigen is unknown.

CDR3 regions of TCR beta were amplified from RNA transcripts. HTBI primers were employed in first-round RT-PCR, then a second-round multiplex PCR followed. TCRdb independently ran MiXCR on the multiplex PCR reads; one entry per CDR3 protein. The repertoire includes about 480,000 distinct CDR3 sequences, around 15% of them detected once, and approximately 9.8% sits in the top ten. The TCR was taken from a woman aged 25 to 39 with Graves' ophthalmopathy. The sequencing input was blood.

CDR3 sequence: CASSDNPRTGGYGYTF. CDR3 in DNA: TGTGCCAGCAGTGACAACCCTCGGACAGGGGGCTATGGCTACACCTTC. The J gene is TRBJ1-2, the V gene TRBV25-1; 10 nucleotides match TRBD1. V shed 3 bases, J shed 4 bases, and the junction held 8 bases outside the gene matches. The CDR3 consists of 16 residues. CDR1 MGHDK and CDR2 SYGVNS come from the germline V gene.